Listed below are T cell receptor beta chains from one sample, sequenced in a study of molecular identifiers for immune sequencing clone quantification. TCRdb called the PCR reads again in MiXCR, with one record for every CDR3 protein. The table has 460,000 or so distinct CDR3 sequences, 25% seen once; the top ten hold about 0.75%. Sequenced sample: naive CD8+ T cells from blood, with Jurkat cell RNA spiked in. The receptors derive from a human donor in good health. Some libraries in this study had Jurkat cell RNA spiked in. CDR3s include the opening cysteine and the closing phenylalanine or tryptophan. Each record gives: D gene, clone size, J gene, V gene, CDR3 protein, CDR3 DNA. A D gene is named only where the DNA matches it firmly. Some rows have no size entry. The others give once, few or many, or a class for an expanded clone.

d_call: TRBD1; clone_size: .; j_call: TRBJ1-5; v_call: TRBV6-2/TRBV6-3; cdr3_aa: CASSPNKNQGEERNQPQHF; cdr3_nt: TGTGCCAGCAGTCCCAACAAGAATCAGGGGGAGGAACGCAATCAGCCCCAGCATTTT
d_call: TRBD1; clone_size: .; j_call: TRBJ1-1; v_call: TRBV30; cdr3_aa: CAWDRGLIEAFF; cdr3_nt: TGTGCCTGGGACAGGGGGCTGATTGAAGCTTTCTTT
d_call: .; clone_size: many; j_call: TRBJ1-4; v_call: TRBV7-9; cdr3_aa: CASSPDRGEKLFF; cdr3_nt: TGTGCCAGCAGCCCGGACAGAGGGGAAAAACTGTTTTTT
d_call: TRBD1; clone_size: many; j_call: TRBJ2-7; v_call: TRBV28; cdr3_aa: CASSLARQGYYEQYF; cdr3_nt: TGTGCCAGCAGCCTAGCCCGACAGGGATACTACGAGCAGTACTTC
d_call: TRBD1; clone_size: many; j_call: TRBJ2-3; v_call: TRBV7-8; cdr3_aa: CASSPEGQGRDTQYF; cdr3_nt: TGTGCCAGCAGCCCCGAGGGACAGGGGAGGGATACGCAGTATTTT
d_call: .; clone_size: .; j_call: TRBJ2-3; v_call: TRBV19; cdr3_aa: CASSIERYPTDTQYF; cdr3_nt: TGTGCCAGTAGTATAGAACGCTACCCCACAGATACGCAGTATTTT
d_call: TRBD1; clone_size: .; j_call: TRBJ2-7; v_call: TRBV7-9; cdr3_aa: CASSPGPGQTYEQYF; cdr3_nt: TGTGCCAGCAGCCCAGGTCCGGGACAGACCTACGAGCAGTACTTC
d_call: TRBD1; clone_size: many; j_call: TRBJ1-1; v_call: TRBV25-1; cdr3_aa: CASSAGQGMNTEAFF; cdr3_nt: TGTGCCAGCAGTGCTGGACAGGGCATGAACACTGAAGCTTTCTTT
d_call: .; clone_size: .; j_call: TRBJ2-1; v_call: TRBV30; cdr3_aa: CAWSGTDSSYNEQFF; cdr3_nt: TGTGCCTGGAGTGGGACTGATAGCTCCTACAATGAGCAGTTCTTC
d_call: .; clone_size: .; j_call: TRBJ2-6; v_call: TRBV2; cdr3_aa: CASSSGSAGAKVLTF; cdr3_nt: TGTGCCAGCAGTAGCGGTTCGGCGGGGGCCAAGGTCTTGACTTTC
d_call: .; clone_size: few; j_call: TRBJ2-7; v_call: TRBV28; cdr3_aa: CATKDVTYEQYF; cdr3_nt: TGTGCCACCAAGGACGTCACCTACGAGCAGTACTTC
d_call: .; clone_size: .; j_call: TRBJ1-3; v_call: TRBV6-1; cdr3_aa: CASAGVLGNTIYF; cdr3_nt: TGTGCCAGCGCCGGGGTCCTTGGAAACACCATATATTTT
d_call: .; clone_size: few; j_call: TRBJ1-5; v_call: TRBV28; cdr3_aa: CASSFPSTTQPLPFNQPQHF; cdr3_nt: TGTGCCAGCAGTTTCCCATCGACTACCCAGCCCCTTCCCTTCAATCAGCCCCAGCATTTT
d_call: .; clone_size: .; j_call: TRBJ2-3; v_call: TRBV24-1; cdr3_aa: CATSETGLGTDTQYF; cdr3_nt: TGTGCCACCAGTGAAACCGGACTGGGCACAGATACGCAGTATTTT
d_call: TRBD2; clone_size: .; j_call: TRBJ2-5; v_call: TRBV7-9; cdr3_aa: CASSSTSGGIDQYF; cdr3_nt: TGTGCCAGCAGCTCAACTAGCGGGGGTATTGACCAGTACTTC
d_call: .; clone_size: .; j_call: TRBJ1-5; v_call: TRBV5-3; cdr3_aa: CASGLRQNNQPQHF; cdr3_nt: TGTGCCAGCGGCTTGCGACAGAACAATCAGCCCCAGCATTTT
d_call: .; clone_size: many; j_call: TRBJ2-7; v_call: TRBV4-3; cdr3_aa: CASSRNLGYEQYF; cdr3_nt: TGCGCCAGCAGCCGGAACCTGGGGTACGAGCAGTACTTC
d_call: .; clone_size: many; j_call: TRBJ1-5; v_call: TRBV6-2/TRBV6-3; cdr3_aa: CASSYSGYQPQHF; cdr3_nt: TGTGCCAGCAGTTATTCGGGCTATCAGCCCCAGCATTTT
d_call: .; clone_size: .; j_call: TRBJ2-7; v_call: TRBV29-1; cdr3_aa: CSVESSSYEQYF; cdr3_nt: TGCAGCGTTGAAAGCAGCTCCTACGAGCAGTACTTC
d_call: .; clone_size: .; j_call: TRBJ2-7; v_call: TRBV6-6; cdr3_aa: CASRDRGLGAVYEQYF; cdr3_nt: TGTGCCAGCAGGGACAGGGGACTAGGGGCTGTGTACGAGCAGTACTTC
d_call: TRBD2; clone_size: .; j_call: TRBJ2-1; v_call: TRBV6-1; cdr3_aa: CASSAGLAGVHNEQFF; cdr3_nt: TGTGCCAGCAGTGCAGGACTAGCGGGGGTGCACAATGAGCAGTTCTTC
d_call: .; clone_size: .; j_call: TRBJ1-1; v_call: TRBV11-1; cdr3_aa: CASSRKQRNTEAFF; cdr3_nt: TGTGCCAGCAGTCGAAAGCAGAGGAACACTGAAGCTTTCTTT
d_call: .; clone_size: few; j_call: TRBJ2-7; v_call: TRBV30; cdr3_aa: CAIWGEGFYEQYF; cdr3_nt: TGTGCCATCTGGGGGGAAGGTTTCTACGAGCAGTACTTC
d_call: TRBD2; clone_size: few; j_call: TRBJ2-3; v_call: TRBV7-9; cdr3_aa: CASSQAPGTSGSSTFTDTQYF; cdr3_nt: TGTGCCAGCAGCCAAGCGCCCGGGACTAGCGGGAGTAGTACCTTCACAGATACGCAGTATTTT
d_call: TRBD1; clone_size: many; j_call: TRBJ1-1; v_call: TRBV3-1; cdr3_aa: CASSQDRGQGATTEAFF; cdr3_nt: TGTGCCAGCAGCCAAGATCGGGGTCAGGGGGCGACCACTGAAGCTTTCTTT
d_call: TRBD2; clone_size: .; j_call: TRBJ2-1; v_call: TRBV9; cdr3_aa: CASSVAAGGVDEQFF; cdr3_nt: TGTGCCAGCAGCGTAGCAGCGGGAGGGGTGGATGAGCAGTTCTTC
d_call: .; clone_size: .; j_call: TRBJ2-3; v_call: TRBV4-3; cdr3_aa: CASRHGDPTDTQYF; cdr3_nt: TGCGCCAGCCGCCACGGGGATCCCACAGATACGCAGTATTTT
d_call: TRBD1; clone_size: few; j_call: TRBJ2-3; v_call: TRBV20-1; cdr3_aa: CSVWTGTSTDTQYF; cdr3_nt: TGCAGTGTATGGACAGGGACTAGCACAGATACGCAGTATTTT
d_call: .; clone_size: .; j_call: TRBJ2-2; v_call: TRBV5-1; cdr3_aa: CASSITGGTTGELFF; cdr3_nt: TGCGCCAGCAGCATCACGGGGGGCACAACCGGGGAGCTGTTTTTT
d_call: TRBD2; clone_size: .; j_call: TRBJ2-3; v_call: TRBV6-5; cdr3_aa: CASSKGRGSTDTQCF; cdr3_nt: TGTGCCAGCAGCAAGGGGAGGGGAAGCACAGATACGCAGTGTTTT
d_call: .; clone_size: .; j_call: TRBJ2-7; v_call: TRBV6-2/TRBV6-3; cdr3_aa: CASSYSTRGLSSYEQYF; cdr3_nt: TGTGCCAGCAGTTACTCGACCCGCGGGCTCAGCTCCTACGAGCAGTACTTC
d_call: .; clone_size: .; j_call: TRBJ1-5; v_call: TRBV27; cdr3_aa: CASSPLGGSNQLQHF; cdr3_nt: TGTGCCAGCAGCCCTCTAGGGGGTTCCAATCAGCTCCAGCATTTT
d_call: .; clone_size: .; j_call: TRBJ2-7; v_call: TRBV5-4; cdr3_aa: CASSLDPGLSYEQYF; cdr3_nt: TGTGCCAGCAGCTTGGATCCGGGGTTGAGCTACGAGCAGTACTTC
d_call: .; clone_size: many; j_call: TRBJ2-7; v_call: TRBV20-1; cdr3_aa: CSAPDHGAYEQYF; cdr3_nt: TGCAGTGCCCCGGACCACGGCGCCTACGAGCAGTACTTC
d_call: TRBD1; clone_size: many; j_call: TRBJ2-3; v_call: TRBV5-1; cdr3_aa: CASSWGQPGYTDTQYF; cdr3_nt: TGCGCCAGCAGCTGGGGACAGCCGGGATACACAGATACGCAGTATTTT
d_call: TRBD1; clone_size: few; j_call: TRBJ1-1; v_call: TRBV6-2/TRBV6-3; cdr3_aa: CASSYSWTGDTEAFF; cdr3_nt: TGTGCCAGCAGTTACTCTTGGACAGGGGACACTGAAGCTTTCTTT
d_call: .; clone_size: many; j_call: TRBJ2-5; v_call: TRBV29-1; cdr3_aa: CSVDTYQETQYF; cdr3_nt: TGCAGCGTGGACACCTACCAAGAGACCCAGTACTTC
d_call: .; clone_size: few; j_call: TRBJ2-7; v_call: TRBV4-1; cdr3_aa: CASSQGVGELYEQYF; cdr3_nt: TGCGCCAGCAGCCAGGGGGTCGGGGAACTTTACGAGCAGTACTTC